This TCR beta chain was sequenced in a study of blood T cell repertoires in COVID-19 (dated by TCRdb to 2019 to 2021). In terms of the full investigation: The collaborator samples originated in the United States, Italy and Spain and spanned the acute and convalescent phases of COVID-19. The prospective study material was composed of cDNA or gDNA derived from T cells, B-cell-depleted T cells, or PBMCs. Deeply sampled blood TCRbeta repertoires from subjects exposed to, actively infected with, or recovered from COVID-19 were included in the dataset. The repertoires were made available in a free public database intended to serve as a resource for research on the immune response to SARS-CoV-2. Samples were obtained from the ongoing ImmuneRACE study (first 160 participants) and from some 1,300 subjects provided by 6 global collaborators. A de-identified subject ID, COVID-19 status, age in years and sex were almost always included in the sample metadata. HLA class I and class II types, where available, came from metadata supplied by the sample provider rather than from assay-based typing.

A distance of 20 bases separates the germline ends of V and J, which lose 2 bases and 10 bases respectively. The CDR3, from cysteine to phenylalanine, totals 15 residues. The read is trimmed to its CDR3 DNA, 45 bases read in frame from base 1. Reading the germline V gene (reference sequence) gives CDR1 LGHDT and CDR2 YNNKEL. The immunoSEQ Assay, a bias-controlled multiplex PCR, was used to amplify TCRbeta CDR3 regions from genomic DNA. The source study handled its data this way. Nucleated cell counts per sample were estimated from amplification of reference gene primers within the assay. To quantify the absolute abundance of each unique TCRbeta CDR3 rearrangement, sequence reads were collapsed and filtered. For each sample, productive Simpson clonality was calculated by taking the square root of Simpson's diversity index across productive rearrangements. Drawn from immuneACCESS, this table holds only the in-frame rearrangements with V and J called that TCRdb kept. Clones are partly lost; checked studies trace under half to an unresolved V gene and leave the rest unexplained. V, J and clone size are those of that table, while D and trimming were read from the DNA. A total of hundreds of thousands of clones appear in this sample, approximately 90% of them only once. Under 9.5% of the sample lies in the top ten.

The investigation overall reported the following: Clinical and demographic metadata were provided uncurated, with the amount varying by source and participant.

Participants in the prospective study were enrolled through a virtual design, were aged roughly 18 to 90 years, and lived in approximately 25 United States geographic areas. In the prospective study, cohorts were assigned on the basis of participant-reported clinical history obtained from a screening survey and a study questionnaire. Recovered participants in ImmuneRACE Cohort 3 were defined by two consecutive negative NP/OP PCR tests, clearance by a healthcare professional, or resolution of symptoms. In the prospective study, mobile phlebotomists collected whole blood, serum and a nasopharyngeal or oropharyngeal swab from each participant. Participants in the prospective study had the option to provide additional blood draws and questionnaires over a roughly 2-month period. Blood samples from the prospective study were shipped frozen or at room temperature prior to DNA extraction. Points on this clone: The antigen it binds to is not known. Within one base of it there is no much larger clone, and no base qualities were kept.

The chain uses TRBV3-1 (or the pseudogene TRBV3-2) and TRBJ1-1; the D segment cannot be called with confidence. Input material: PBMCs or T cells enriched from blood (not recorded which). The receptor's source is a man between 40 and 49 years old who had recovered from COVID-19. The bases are TGTGCCAGCAGCCAAAGCGGATTTACCGGTCAAGTAGCTTTCTTT. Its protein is CASSQSGFTGQVAFF.